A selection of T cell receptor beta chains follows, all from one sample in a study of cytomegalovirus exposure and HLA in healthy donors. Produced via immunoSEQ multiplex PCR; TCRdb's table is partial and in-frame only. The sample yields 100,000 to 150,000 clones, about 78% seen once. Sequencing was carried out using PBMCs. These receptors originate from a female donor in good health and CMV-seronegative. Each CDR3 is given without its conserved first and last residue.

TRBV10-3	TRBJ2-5	AISEIGTGSETQY
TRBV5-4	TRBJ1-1	ASSFLGGSNTEAF
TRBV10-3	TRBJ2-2	AISETSSTGELF
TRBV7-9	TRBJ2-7	SSSSSGYEQY
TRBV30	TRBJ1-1	AWSAGTVPKAF
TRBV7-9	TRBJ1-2	ASSFSLGGDAT
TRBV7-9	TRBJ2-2	ASSQSADRTNTGELF
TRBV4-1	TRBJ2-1	ASSQELETSGTNEQF
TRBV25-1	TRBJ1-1	ASSEYIGGTEAF
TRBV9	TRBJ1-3	ASSVGDRGNSGNTIY
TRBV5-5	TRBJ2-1	ASSLGTGYNEQF
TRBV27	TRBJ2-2	ASSFSGELF